The rows below give T cell receptor beta chains drawn from one sample of a study of blood T cell repertoires in COVID-19. Here immunoSEQ multiplex PCR was the method, and the copy in TCRdb shows in-frame clones only, minus some. The sample shows some 46,000 clones, 85% of them seen only once. Sequencing was performed on peripheral blood. The receptors stem from a man in his sixties with acute or convalescent COVID-19. Both conserved end residues are part of each CDR3. D genes are given only for firm matches. Clone size is not always given. Where it is, it says once, few, many or a class for expanded clones.

v_gene	abundance	d_gene	j_gene	CDR3nt	CDR3aa
TRBV27	few	TRBD1	TRBJ1-6	TGTGCCAGCAGTTCACTCCTCAGGGGGCGCGGTAATTCACCCCTCCACTTT	CASSSLLRGRGNSPLHF
TRBV30	.	TRBD1	TRBJ1-6	TGTGCCTGGAACCCTCCCTCGGGACAGGGGGGAGGCAATTCACCCCTCCACTTT	CAWNPPSGQGGGNSPLHF
TRBV19	.	TRBD1	TRBJ1-3	TGTGCCAGTAGTTCGACAGGGTCCTCTGGAAACACCATATATTTT	CASSSTGSSGNTIYF
TRBV30	.	TRBD2	TRBJ2-6	TGTGCCTGGTACCGCGGGAGGGCTAGCTCTGGGGCCAACGTCCTGACTTTC	CAWYRGRASSGANVLTF
TRBV30	.	.	TRBJ2-7	TGTGCCTGGAAGCGATTCTCCTACGAGCAGTACTTC	CAWKRFSYEQYF
TRBV2	.	.	TRBJ1-3	TGTGCCAGCAGTGCGTCGGACAGAGGAAACACCATATATTTT	CASSASDRGNTIYF
TRBV28	.	.	TRBJ1-2	TGTGCCAGCAGTCCATCCGACAAGGCGCGTGGCTACACCTTC	CASSPSDKARGYTF
TRBV6-5	.	TRBD1	TRBJ2-5	TGTGCCAGCAGTTACGGGACAGGGGAACAAGAGACCCAGTACTTC	CASSYGTGEQETQYF
TRBV9	.	.	TRBJ2-3	TGTGCCAGCAGCGTTGGACAGACTAGCACAGATACGCAGTATTTT	CASSVGQTSTDTQYF
TRBV6-5	.	TRBD1	TRBJ1-4	TGTGCCAGCAGCCCAAGGAGGACAGGGGGTGAAAAACTGTTTTTT	CASSPRRTGGEKLFF
TRBV28	few	.	TRBJ1-2	TGTGCCAGCAGTTTGCCCGGGGATGGCTACACCTTC	CASSLPGDGYTF
TRBV24-1	once	.	TRBJ2-5	TGTGCCACCAGTGACCACTCAGAGACCCAGTACTTC	CATSDHSETQYF
TRBV19	.	.	TRBJ2-1	TGTGCCAGTAGTATAGATCGAACTACTAAGCAGTTCTTC	CASSIDRTTKQFF
TRBV14	.	.	TRBJ2-1	TGTGCCAGCAGCCCGCAGGGGGGCCGGGGGTTATATGAGCAGTTCTTC	CASSPQGGRGLYEQFF
TRBV12-3/TRBV12-4	once	.	TRBJ1-2	TGTGCCAGCAATTTAACAGGCTATGGCTACACCTTC	CASNLTGYGYTF
TRBV13	.	TRBD1	TRBJ1-1	TGTGCCAGCAGCCAAGGGGGACAGGGTTATAAGAACACTGAAGCTTTCTTT	CASSQGGQGYKNTEAFF
TRBV10-3	.	TRBD2	TRBJ2-3	TGTGCCATCAGTGGGGGACTACCAAGCACAGATACGCAGTATTTT	CAISGGLPSTDTQYF
TRBV29-1	.	.	TRBJ1-2	TGCAGCGTTGACCTCGGGTATGGCTACACCTTC	CSVDLGYGYTF
TRBV13	few	TRBD2	TRBJ2-7	TGTGCCAGCAGGCGTAAACTAGCGGGAGACACCTACGAGCAGTACTTC	CASRRKLAGDTYEQYF
TRBV28	once	TRBD1	TRBJ2-7	TGTGCCAGCAGTCCCTGGCAGGGGGCGAGGGAGCAGTACTTC	CASSPWQGAREQYF
TRBV30	.	.	TRBJ2-5	TGTGCCTGGAGTGTCCGGGAGACCCAGTACTTC	CAWSVRETQYF
TRBV7-9	.	TRBD1	TRBJ2-1	TGTGCCACCCCAGGGGGACAGGGACCTAATGAGCAGTTCTTC	CATPGGQGPNEQFF
TRBV19	.	TRBD2	TRBJ2-3	TGTGCCAGTTCTACCGGGAGGGGAGATACGCAGTATTTT	CASSTGRGDTQYF
TRBV7-2	.	TRBD1	TRBJ2-4	TGTGCCAGCAGCTTAGGGGCGGGACAGGCCCATAGGAACATTCAGTACTTC	CASSLGAGQAHRNIQYF
TRBV5-1	.	.	TRBJ1-1	TGCGCCAGCAGCCCCGAACAGGGTCCCAACATGAACACTGAAGCTTTCTTT	CASSPEQGPNMNTEAFF
TRBV11-1	.	.	TRBJ2-1	TGTGCCAGCAGCTTAATGGGAGTTTCATATGAGCAGTTCTTC	CASSLMGVSYEQFF